This T cell receptor (beta chain) came from a study of blood T cell repertoires in COVID-19. All recovered Cohort 3 donors got two negative PCRs, got clearance, or saw symptom resolution. This table comes from immunoSEQ multiplex PCR, and its TCRdb copy is limited to in-frame clones, with some not included. The sample comprises roughly 240,000 clones, about 82% of which are singletons, and approximately 2.1% rests with the top ten. This CDR3 region has 13 residues. The ends were cut back, 5 bases at V and 10 bases at J, with 12 bases in the middle. Germline-derived CDR1 and CDR2 are SGHTA and FQGTGA.

The sample taken for sequencing was PBMCs or T cells enriched from blood (not recorded which). This receptor was identified in a woman aged 50 to 65 who had recovered from COVID-19. This sequence joins TRBV7-3 and TRBJ1-6; D is uncertain. CDR3 bases: TGTGCCAGCAGCCCCAGGACTGGCTCACCCCTCCACTTT. It yields the protein CASSPRTGSPLHF.